The clone carrying this TCR beta chain was counted only a few times. Antigen unknown. Trimming removed 2 bases from V and 4 bases from J; junction bases left unmatched: 8. The CDR3 extends over 16 amino acids. Germline loops: CDR1 SGHAT, CDR2 FQNNGV. The data are from a study of T cell repertoires in cytomegalovirus infection. Overall study results and limits: Using cumulative public TCR beta family frequency, the authors identified those who carried CMV together with the relevant HLA.

TCRdb ran MiXCR on the reads and lists one entry per CDR3 protein. The table includes hundreds of thousands of distinct CDR3 sequences, about 42% detected once. The clonotype comes from a human donor in good health (CMV status not recorded). Some clones in this sample may be carry-over from other donors' samples. The material sequenced was cultured PBMCs, taken from culture after CMV antigen stimulation. The V and J genes are TRBV11-2 and TRBJ2-1; the match to TRBD1 covers 7 bases. The CDR3, as DNA: TGTGCCAGCAGCTTATTCCGGACAGGTTCTTACAATGAGCAGTTCTTC. Translating it yields CASSLFRTGSYNEQFF.